This is a list of T cell receptor beta chains from one sample in a study of shared clonotypes between healthy human individuals. Assay used: immunoSEQ multiplex PCR; TCRdb lists only in-frame clones, some missing. This sample has a few million clones, with about 92% found just once. Sequenced material: naive CD4+ T cells sorted from blood. All receptors come from a man between 18 and 35 years old in good health. Each CDR3 is given with its conserved first and last residue. Each record gives: J gene, V gene, D gene, CDR3 DNA, CDR3 protein. D genes are given only for firm matches.

>TRBJ2-5|TRBV7-3|NA
TGTGCCAGCAGCCTGGACGGACAAGAGACCCAGTACTTC
CASSLDGQETQYF
>TRBJ1-5|TRBV30|TRBD1
TGTGCCTGGAGGGAAGGGACAGGGAAGATCGGGAAGGACAATCAGCCCCAGCATTTT
CAWREGTGKIGKDNQPQHF
>TRBJ1-5|TRBV7-9|NA
TGTGCCAGCAGCGCCTCGGTAGGGGAGTATGTAAATCAGCCCCAGCATTTT
CASSASVGEYVNQPQHF
>TRBJ1-6|TRBV18|TRBD1
TGTGCCAGCTCACCACAGGACAGGGGGCAGTCACCCCTCCACTTT
CASSPQDRGQSPLHF
>TRBJ1-6|TRBV2|TRBD1
TGTGCCAGCAGTCCGACCCTGACAGGGGGCTCTTCACCCCTCCACTTT
CASSPTLTGGSSPLHF
>TRBJ2-5|TRBV14|NA
TGTGCCAGCAGCCAAGGTCTCGCCGGAGAGACCCAGTACTTC
CASSQGLAGETQYF
>TRBJ1-4|TRBV5-6|NA
TGTGCCAGCAGCTTGATACAGAATGAAAAACTGTTTTTT
CASSLIQNEKLFF
>TRBJ1-5|TRBV28|NA
TGTGCCAGCGGAGGGACAACTTTGGGCAATCAGCCCCAGCATTTT
CASGGTTLGNQPQHF
>TRBJ2-1|TRBV6-6|TRBD2
TGTGCCAGCAGTCAACTAGCGGGAGGGCCGTACGAGCAGTTCTTC
CASSQLAGGPYEQFF
>TRBJ2-1|TRBV7-8|TRBD2
TGTGCCAGTCGTTTAGGTGCGGGAGATAATGAGCAGTTCTTC
CASRLGAGDNEQFF
>TRBJ1-4|TRBV11-2|NA
TGTGCCAGCAGCCTAGGACAGATTAATGAAAAACTGTTTTTT
CASSLGQINEKLFF
>TRBJ2-3|TRBV6-5|TRBD2
TGTGCCAGCCAATTCGCGGGGGGGGGAAATACGCAGTATTTT
CASQFAGGGNTQYF
>TRBJ2-7|TRBV19|TRBD2
TGTGCCAGTAGACTAGCGGGGAAATACGAGCAGTACTTC
CASRLAGKYEQYF
>TRBJ1-1|TRBV28|NA
TGTGCCAGCAGTTTAGGAGGGGGATTGGGCACTGAAGCTTTCTTT
CASSLGGGLGTEAFF
>TRBJ2-3|TRBV5-4|NA
TGTGCCAGCAGGGAAGGCGGACAGAGCGGATTAGATACGCAGTATTTT
CASREGGQSGLDTQYF
>TRBJ1-5|TRBV7-2|NA
TGTGCCAGCAGCTTCTCTAGCCAGGGCAATCAGCCCCAGCATTTT
CASSFSSQGNQPQHF
>TRBJ2-1|TRBV5-4|TRBD1
TGTGCCAGCAGCTGGGACAGCTTCCTAACGCTCTCCTACAATGAGCAGTTCTTC
CASSWDSFLTLSYNEQFF
>TRBJ2-7|TRBV27|NA
TGTGCCAGCACCTTACCAGGCTCCTACGAGCAGTACTTC
CASTLPGSYEQYF
>TRBJ2-7|TRBV10-2|NA
TGCGCCAGCAGTGAAGGTGGGGCAGCCGTGCGGAGGGAGCAGTACTTC
CASSEGGAAVRREQYF
>TRBJ2-2|TRBV11-2|NA
TGTGCCAGCAGCTTCCCCTATACAGGGCCAGACACCGGGGAGCTGTTTTTT
CASSFPYTGPDTGELFF
>TRBJ1-1|TRBV27|NA
TGTGCCAGCAGTTTTAGGTCTGAGAACACTGAAGCTTTCTTT
CASSFRSENTEAFF
>TRBJ2-5|TRBV5-1|TRBD2
TGCGCCAGCAGGTATTTTTCGGGAGGAGAGACCCAGTACTTC
CASRYFSGGETQYF